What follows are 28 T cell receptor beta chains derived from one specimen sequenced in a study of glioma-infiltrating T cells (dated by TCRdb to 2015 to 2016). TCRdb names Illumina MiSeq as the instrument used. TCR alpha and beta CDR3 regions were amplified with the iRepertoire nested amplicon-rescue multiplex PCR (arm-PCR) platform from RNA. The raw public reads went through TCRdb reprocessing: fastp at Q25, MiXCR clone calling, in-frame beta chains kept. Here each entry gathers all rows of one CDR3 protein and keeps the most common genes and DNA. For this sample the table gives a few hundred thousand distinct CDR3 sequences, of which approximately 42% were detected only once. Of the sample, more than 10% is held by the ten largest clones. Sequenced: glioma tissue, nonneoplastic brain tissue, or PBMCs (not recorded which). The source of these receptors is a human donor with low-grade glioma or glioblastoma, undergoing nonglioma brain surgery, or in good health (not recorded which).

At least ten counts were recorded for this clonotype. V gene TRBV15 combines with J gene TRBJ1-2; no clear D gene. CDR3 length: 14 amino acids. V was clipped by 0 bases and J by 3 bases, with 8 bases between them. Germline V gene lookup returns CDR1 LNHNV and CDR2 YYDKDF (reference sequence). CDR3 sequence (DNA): TGTGCCACCAGCAGAGATAGGGTCTACTATGGCTACACCTTC. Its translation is CATSRDRVYYGYTF.

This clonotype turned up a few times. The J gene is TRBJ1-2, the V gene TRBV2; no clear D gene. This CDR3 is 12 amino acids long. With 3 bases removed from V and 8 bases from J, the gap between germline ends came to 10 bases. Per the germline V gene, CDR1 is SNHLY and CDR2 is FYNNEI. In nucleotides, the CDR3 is TGTGCCAGCAGTGAGACGGGAAGGGGCTACACCTTC. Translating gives CASSETGRGYTF.

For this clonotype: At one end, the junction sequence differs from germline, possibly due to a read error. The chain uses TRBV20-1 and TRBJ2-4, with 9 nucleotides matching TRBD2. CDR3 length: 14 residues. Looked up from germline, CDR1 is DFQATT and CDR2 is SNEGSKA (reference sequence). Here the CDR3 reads CSAQSAGGRNVQYF. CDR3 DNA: TGCAGTGCTCAATCAGCGGGAGGCCGAAACGTTCAGTACTTC.

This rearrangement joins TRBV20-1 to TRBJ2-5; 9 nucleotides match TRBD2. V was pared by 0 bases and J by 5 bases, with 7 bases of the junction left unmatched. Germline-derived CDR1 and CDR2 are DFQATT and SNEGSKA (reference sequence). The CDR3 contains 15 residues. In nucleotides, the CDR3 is TGCAGTGCTAGAGACACTAGCGGGTGGGGGGAGACCCAGTACTTC. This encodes CSARDTSGWGETQYF.

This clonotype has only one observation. The DNA of the CDR3 is TGTGCCACCATTAAAACTAGCGGGAGCTACGAGCAGTACTTC. Its translation: CATIKTSGSYEQYF. This chain links TRBV6-5 with TRBJ2-7; TRBD2 matches 11 bases. Germline lookup yields CDR1 MNHEY and CDR2 SVGAGI. The junction had 8 bases not matched to a gene; V was cut back by 10 bases and J by 3 bases. The CDR3 spans 14 residues.

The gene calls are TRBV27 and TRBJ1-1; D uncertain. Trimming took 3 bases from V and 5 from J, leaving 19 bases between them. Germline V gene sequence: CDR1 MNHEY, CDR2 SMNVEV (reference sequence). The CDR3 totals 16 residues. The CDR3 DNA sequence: TGTGCCAGCAGTTTTTTCCAGGCGTTGGGTAGGACTGAAGCTTTCTTT. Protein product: CASSFFQALGRTEAFF.

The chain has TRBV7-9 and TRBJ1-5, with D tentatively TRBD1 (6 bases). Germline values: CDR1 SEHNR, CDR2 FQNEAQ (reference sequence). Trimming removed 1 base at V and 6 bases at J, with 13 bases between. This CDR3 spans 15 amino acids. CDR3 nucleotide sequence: TGTGCCAGCAGCTTAGATATGGGGGCAGGTCAGCCCCAGCATTTT. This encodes CASSLDMGAGQPQHF.

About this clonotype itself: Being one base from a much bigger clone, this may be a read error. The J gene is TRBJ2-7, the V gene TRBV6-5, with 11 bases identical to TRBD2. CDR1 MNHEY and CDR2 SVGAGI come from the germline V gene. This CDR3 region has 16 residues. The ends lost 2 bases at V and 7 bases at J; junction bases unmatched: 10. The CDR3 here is CASSYPILAGGWEQYF. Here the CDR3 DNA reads TGTGCCAGCAGTTACCCGATTCTAGCGGGAGGCTGGGAGCAGTACTTC.

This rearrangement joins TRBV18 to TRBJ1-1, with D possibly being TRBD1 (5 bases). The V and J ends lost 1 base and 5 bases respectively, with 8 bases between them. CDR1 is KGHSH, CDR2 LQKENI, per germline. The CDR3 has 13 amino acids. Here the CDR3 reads CASSPLGTTEAFF. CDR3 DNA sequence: TGTGCCAGCTCACCACTGGGGACTACTGAAGCTTTCTTT. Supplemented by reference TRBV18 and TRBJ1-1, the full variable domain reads NAGVMQNPRHLVRRRGQEARLRCSPMKGHSHVYWYRQLPEEGLKFMVYLQKENIIDESGMPKERFSAEFPKEGPSILRIQQVVRGDSAAYFCASSPLGTTEAFFGQGTRLTVV.

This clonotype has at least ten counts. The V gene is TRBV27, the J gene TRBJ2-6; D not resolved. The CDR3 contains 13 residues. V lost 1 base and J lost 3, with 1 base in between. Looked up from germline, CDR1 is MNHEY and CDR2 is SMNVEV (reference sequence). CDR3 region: CASSLFGANVLTF. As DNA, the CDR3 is TGTGCCAGCAGTTTATTTGGGGCCAACGTCCTGACTTTC.

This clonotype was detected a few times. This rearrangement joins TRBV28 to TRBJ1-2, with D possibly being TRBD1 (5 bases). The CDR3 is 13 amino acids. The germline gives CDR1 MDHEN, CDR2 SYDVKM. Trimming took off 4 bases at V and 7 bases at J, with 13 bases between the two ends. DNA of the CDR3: TGTGCCAGCAGTTCCGCCCGGGGCGGTGGCTACACCTTC. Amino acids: CASSSARGGGYTF.

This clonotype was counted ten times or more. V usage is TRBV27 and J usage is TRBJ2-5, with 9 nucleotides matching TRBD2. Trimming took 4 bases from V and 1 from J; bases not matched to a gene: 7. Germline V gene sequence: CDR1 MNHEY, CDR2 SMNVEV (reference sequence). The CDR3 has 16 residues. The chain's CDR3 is CASSSNVAGVQETQYF. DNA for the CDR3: TGTGCCAGCAGTTCCAACGTAGCGGGAGTCCAAGAGACCCAGTACTTC.

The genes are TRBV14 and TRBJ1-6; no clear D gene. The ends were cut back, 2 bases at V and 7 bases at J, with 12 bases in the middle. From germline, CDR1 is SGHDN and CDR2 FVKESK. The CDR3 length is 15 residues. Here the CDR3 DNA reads TGTGCCAGCAGCCAAAGGTGGTCGGGAAATTCACCCCTCCACTTT. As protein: CASSQRWSGNSPLHF.

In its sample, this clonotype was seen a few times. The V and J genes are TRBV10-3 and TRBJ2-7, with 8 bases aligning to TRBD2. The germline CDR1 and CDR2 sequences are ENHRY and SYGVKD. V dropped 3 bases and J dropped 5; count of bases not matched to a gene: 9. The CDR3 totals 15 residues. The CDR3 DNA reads TGTGCCATCAGTGACCCGGGACCGGGAGGGGACGAGCAGTACTTC. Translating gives CAISDPGPGGDEQYF.

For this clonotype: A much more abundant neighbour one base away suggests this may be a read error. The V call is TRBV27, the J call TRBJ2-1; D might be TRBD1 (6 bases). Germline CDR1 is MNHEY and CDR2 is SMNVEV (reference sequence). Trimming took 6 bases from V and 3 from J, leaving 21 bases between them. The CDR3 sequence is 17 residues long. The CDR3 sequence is CASRPLQGPSIYNEQFF. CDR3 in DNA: TGTGCCAGCAGACCATTACAGGGACCCAGTATCTACAATGAGCAGTTCTTC.

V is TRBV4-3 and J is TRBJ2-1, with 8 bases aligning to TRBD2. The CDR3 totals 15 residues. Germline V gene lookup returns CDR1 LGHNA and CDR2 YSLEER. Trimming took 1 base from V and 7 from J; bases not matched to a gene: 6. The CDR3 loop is CASSQGGSSGNEQFF. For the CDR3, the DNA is TGCGCCAGCAGCCAAGGAGGGTCTAGCGGGAATGAGCAGTTCTTC.

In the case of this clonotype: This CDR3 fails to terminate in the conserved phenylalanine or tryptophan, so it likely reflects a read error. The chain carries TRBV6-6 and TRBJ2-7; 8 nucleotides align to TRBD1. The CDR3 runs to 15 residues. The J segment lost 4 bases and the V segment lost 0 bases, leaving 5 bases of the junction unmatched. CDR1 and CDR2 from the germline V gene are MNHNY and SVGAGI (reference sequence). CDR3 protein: CASSYSKDRAYEQYL. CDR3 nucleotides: TGTGCCAGCAGTTACTCGAAGGACAGGGCGTACGAGCAGTACTTA.

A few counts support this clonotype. CDR3 amino acids: CASSPREAGLPYTDTQYF. DNA for the CDR3: TGCGCCAGCAGCCCCCGAGAGGCGGGACTACCATACACAGATACGCAGTATTTT. The rearrangement uses TRBV4-1 and TRBJ2-3; 7 nucleotides agree with TRBD2. Germline trimming cut 4 bases from V and 2 bases from J; bases unmatched to any gene: 15. Germline CDR1 and CDR2: MGHRA and YSYEKL. This CDR3 has 18 amino acids.

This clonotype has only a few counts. CDR3 nucleotide sequence: TGTGCCAGCAGTTTAGCCGGTAGTCGAACCGATACGCAGTATTTT. Amino acids: CASSLAGSRTDTQYF. The rearrangement links TRBV28 to TRBJ2-3, with D hard to call. Germline V lookup: CDR1 MDHEN, CDR2 SYDVKM. This CDR3 is 15 amino acids long. V dropped 2 bases and J dropped 6 bases, with 15 bases sitting between them. The variable domain in full, completed from reference TRBV28 and TRBJ2-3, reads DVKVTQSSRYLVKRTGEKVFLECVQDMDHENMFWYRQDPGLGLRLIYFSYDVKMKEKGDIPEGYSVSREKKERFSLILESASTNQTSMYLCASSLAGSRTDTQYFGPGTRLTVL.

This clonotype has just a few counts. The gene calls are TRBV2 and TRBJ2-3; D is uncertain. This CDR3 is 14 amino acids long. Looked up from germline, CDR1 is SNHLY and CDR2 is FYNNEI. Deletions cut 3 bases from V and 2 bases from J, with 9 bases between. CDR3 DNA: TGTGCCAGCAGTGAGTCCCCATACACAGATACGCAGTATTTT. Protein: CASSESPYTDTQYF.

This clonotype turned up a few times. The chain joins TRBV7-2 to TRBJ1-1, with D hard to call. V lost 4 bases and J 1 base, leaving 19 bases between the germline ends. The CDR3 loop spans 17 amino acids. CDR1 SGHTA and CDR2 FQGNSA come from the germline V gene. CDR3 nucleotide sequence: TGTGCCAGCAGCTACCTAACGGACGGATACTCGAACACTGAAGCTTTCTTT. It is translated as CASSYLTDGYSNTEAFF.

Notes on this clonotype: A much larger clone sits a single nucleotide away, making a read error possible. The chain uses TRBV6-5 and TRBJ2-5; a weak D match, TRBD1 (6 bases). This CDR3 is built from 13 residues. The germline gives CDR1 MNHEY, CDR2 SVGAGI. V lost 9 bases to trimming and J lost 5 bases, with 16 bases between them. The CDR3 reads CASRGRGRETQYF. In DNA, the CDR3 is TGTGCCAGTCGGGGCAGGGGTAGGGAGACCCAGTACTTC.

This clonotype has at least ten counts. The chain's CDR3 is CSAETSGAYEQYF. In DNA, the CDR3 is TGCAGTGCAGAGACTAGCGGAGCTTACGAGCAGTACTTC. The V call is TRBV20-1, the J call TRBJ2-7; 9 bases are a match to TRBD2. This CDR3 is built from 13 residues. Trimming took 6 bases from V and 4 from J; bases not matched to a gene: 7. The germline V gene has CDR1 DFQATT and CDR2 SNEGSKA (reference sequence).

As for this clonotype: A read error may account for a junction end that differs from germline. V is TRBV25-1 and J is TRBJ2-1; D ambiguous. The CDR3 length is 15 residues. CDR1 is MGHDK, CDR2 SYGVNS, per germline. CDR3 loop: CASSPSFHDRNEQSF. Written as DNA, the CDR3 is TGTGCCAGCAGTCCCTCATTCCACGATAGGAATGAGCAGTCCTTC.

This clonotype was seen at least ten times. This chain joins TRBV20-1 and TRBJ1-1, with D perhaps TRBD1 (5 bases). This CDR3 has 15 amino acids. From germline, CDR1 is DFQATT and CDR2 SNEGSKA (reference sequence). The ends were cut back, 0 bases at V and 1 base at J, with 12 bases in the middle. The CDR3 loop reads CSARDQVGANTEAFF. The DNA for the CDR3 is TGCAGTGCTAGAGATCAGGTAGGGGCGAACACTGAAGCTTTCTTT.

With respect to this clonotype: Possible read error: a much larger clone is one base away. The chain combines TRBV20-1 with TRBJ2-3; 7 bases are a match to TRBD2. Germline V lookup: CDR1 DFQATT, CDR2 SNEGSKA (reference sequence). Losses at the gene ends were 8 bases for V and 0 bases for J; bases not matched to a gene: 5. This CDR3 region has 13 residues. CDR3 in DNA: TGCAGTAAATTAGCGGGTAGCACAGATACGCAGTATTTT. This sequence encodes CSKLAGSTDTQYF.

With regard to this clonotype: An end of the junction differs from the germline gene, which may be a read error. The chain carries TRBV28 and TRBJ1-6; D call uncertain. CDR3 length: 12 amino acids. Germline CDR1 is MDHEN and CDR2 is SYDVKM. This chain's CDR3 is CDSSLRGSPLHF. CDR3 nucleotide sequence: TGTGACAGCAGTTTAAGAGGTTCACCCCTCCACTTT. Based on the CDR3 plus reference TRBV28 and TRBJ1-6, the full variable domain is DVKVTQSSRYLVKRTGEKVFLECVQDMDHENMFWYRQDPGLGLRLIYFSYDVKMKEKGDIPEGYSVSREKKERFSLILESASTNQTSMYLCDSSLRGSPLHFGNGTRLTVT.

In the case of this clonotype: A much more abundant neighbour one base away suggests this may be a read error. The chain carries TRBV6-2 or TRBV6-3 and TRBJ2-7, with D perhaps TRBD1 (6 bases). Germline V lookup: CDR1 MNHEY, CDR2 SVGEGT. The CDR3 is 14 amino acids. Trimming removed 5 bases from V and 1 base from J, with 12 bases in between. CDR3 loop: CASSPGHPSYEQYF. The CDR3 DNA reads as TGTGCCAGCAGTCCGGGACACCCTTCCTACGAGCAGTACTTC.